The 15 T cell receptor beta chains listed next were all sequenced from one sample in a study of blood T cell repertoires in COVID-19. Some clones are missing from TCRdb's copy, which holds only in-frame ones; the method was immunoSEQ multiplex PCR. The sample has roughly 290,000 clones, around 86% seen once. The sequencing sample was made of PBMCs or T cells enriched from blood (not recorded which). The receptor set was obtained from a woman between 40 and 50 years old who had recovered from COVID-19.

V and J are TRBV19 and TRBJ1-5; D gene ambiguous. The germline CDR1 and CDR2 sequences are LNHDA and SQIVND (reference sequence). The CDR3 has 13 residues. Trimming cost V 4 bases and J 4 bases, with 8 bases left between them. The CDR3 reads CASSTHSNQPQHF. The CDR3 coding sequence is TGTGCCAGTAGTACCCATTCAAATCAGCCCCAGCATTTT.

This chain joins TRBV3-1 (or the pseudogene TRBV3-2) and TRBJ2-3; possibly TRBD2 for D (6 bases). The CDR3 contains 18 residues. Looked up from germline, CDR1 is LGHDT and CDR2 is YNNKEL (reference sequence). V gave up 2 bases and J gave up 2 bases, with 20 bases separating them. CDR3 DNA: TGTGCCAGCAGCCAACGGAGGGGCGGATCGGGCACCACAGATACGCAGTATTTT. This encodes CASSQRRGGSGTTDTQYF.

CDR3 sequence: CASSQDRARTGGVNTEAFF. In nucleotides, the CDR3 is TGCGCCAGCAGCCAAGATCGGGCCCGGACAGGGGGGGTGAACACTGAAGCTTTCTTT. The V and J genes are TRBV4-1 and TRBJ1-1; TRBD1 matches at 10 bases. Per the germline V gene, CDR1 is MGHRA and CDR2 is YSYEKL. The V gene end was trimmed by 0 bases and the J gene end by 0 bases; junction bases not matched to a gene: 10. The length of the CDR3 is 19 residues.

The sample holds a few counts of this clone. The CDR3 coding sequence is TGTGCCAGCTACAGGGGGATGGTGGGCTACAATGAGCAGTTCTTC. It encodes CASYRGMVGYNEQFF. This sequence joins TRBV2 and TRBJ2-1; 8 bases match TRBD1. In germline, CDR1 is SNHLY, CDR2 FYNNEI. V lost 8 bases and J lost 3; bases outside the gene matches: 9. The length of the CDR3 is 15 residues.

This chain uses TRBV7-8 with TRBJ1-2; 7 bases match TRBD1. Trimming cost V 5 bases and J 3 bases; bases outside gene matches: 24. Per germline, CDR1 SGHVS and CDR2 FQNEAQ. This CDR3 comprises 20 residues. Written as DNA, the CDR3 is TGTGCCAGCAGCGACCGCCCGTCCCCGGGCAGGGGGAATAAGGACTATGGCTACACCTTC. Amino acid sequence: CASSDRPSPGRGNKDYGYTF.

The rearrangement links TRBV18 to TRBJ1-1; TRBD1 might be the D (5 bases). CDR3 size: 13 residues. CDR1 is KGHSH and CDR2 is LQKENI in the germline V gene. V lost 4 bases to trimming and J lost 1 base, with 7 bases between them. CDR3 sequence (DNA): TGTGCCAGCTCACTCGACAGGAACACTGAAGCTTTCTTT. Its translation is CASSLDRNTEAFF. The whole variable domain, remainder taken from reference TRBV18 and TRBJ1-1, is NAGVMQNPRHLVRRRGQEARLRCSPMKGHSHVYWYRQLPEEGLKFMVYLQKENIIDESGMPKERFSAEFPKEGPSILRIQQVVRGDSAAYFCASSLDRNTEAFFGQGTRLTVV.

This chain links TRBV9 with TRBJ1-1; a weak D match, TRBD1 (5 bases). V dropped 0 bases and J dropped 0 bases, with 15 bases sitting between them. The CDR3 has 17 residues. Germline V gives CDR1 SGDLS, CDR2 YYNGEE. The CDR3 loop is CASSVVAGRILNTEAFF. The CDR3 coding sequence is TGTGCCAGCAGCGTAGTGGCAGGGCGGATCCTGAACACTGAAGCTTTCTTT.

This chain links TRBV4-2 with TRBJ2-1, with a possible D match to TRBD2 (6 bases). Between the trimmed V and J ends, which lost 4 bases and 5 bases, there was a span of 15 bases. This CDR3 contains 15 residues. Germline V CDR1 and CDR2: LGHNA, YNFKEQ. The CDR3 DNA sequence: TGTGCCAGCAGCCGGGGATGGAGGGTGGACAATGAGCAGTTCTTC. Protein sequence: CASSRGWRVDNEQFF.

The genes are TRBV5-1 and TRBJ2-2; 14 nucleotides align to TRBD2. V shed 7 bases, J shed 5 bases, and the junction held 10 bases outside the gene matches. The CDR3 has 17 amino acids. Germline-derived CDR1 and CDR2 are SGHRS and YFSETQ. The CDR3 is CASGATSGGAGTGELFF. CDR3 nucleotides: TGCGCCAGCGGAGCGACTAGCGGGGGGGCCGGAACCGGGGAGCTGTTTTTT.

This chain uses TRBV5-1 with TRBJ1-2; 7 nucleotides line up with TRBD1. V was clipped by 3 bases and J by 2 bases; unmatched bases: 7. This CDR3 comprises 15 residues. The germline CDR1 and CDR2 sequences are SGHRS and YFSETQ. The CDR3 region is CASSSDTGANYGYTF. As DNA, the CDR3 is TGCGCCAGCAGCTCCGATACAGGGGCAAACTATGGCTACACCTTC.

This clone was found a few times. The genes are TRBV5-6 and TRBJ2-1, with TRBD2 matching over 11 bases. Germline CDR1 and CDR2: SGHDT and YYEEEE. CDR3 size: 16 residues. Trimming took 0 bases from V and 9 from J; bases not matched to a gene: 8. The CDR3 bases are TGTGCCAGCAGCTTGGCCGCGACTAGCGGGATGGGTGAGCAGTTCTTC. Translation: CASSLAATSGMGEQFF.

The rearrangement links TRBV7-9 to TRBJ2-3; 7 positions agree with TRBD1. Germline V gives CDR1 SEHNR, CDR2 FQNEAQ (reference sequence). This CDR3 has 12 amino acids. After removal of 6 bases from V and 7 bases from J, the junction contained 4 bases not matched to a gene. The CDR3 is CASRATGNTQYF. Written as DNA, the CDR3 is TGTGCCAGCAGGGCGACAGGGAATACGCAGTATTTT. The full variable domain, completed using reference TRBV7-9 and TRBJ2-3, is DTGVSQNPRHKITKRGQNVTFRCDPISEHNRLYWYRQTLGQGPEFLTYFQNEAQLEKSRLLSDRFSAERPKGSFSTLEIQRTEQGDSAMYLCASRATGNTQYFGPGTRLTVL.

CDR3 bases: TGCGCCAGCAGCACCGGACTAGCGGGAGTATCCGAGCAGTACTTC. It yields the protein CASSTGLAGVSEQYF. V usage is TRBV5-1 and J usage is TRBJ2-7; 13 bases align to TRBD2. This CDR3 region has 15 residues. Losses at the gene ends were 4 bases for V and 6 bases for J; bases not matched to a gene: 7. Germline V gene data show CDR1 as SGHRS and CDR2 as YFSETQ.

The V gene is TRBV28, the J gene TRBJ1-2; 8 nucleotides agree with TRBD1. From germline, CDR1 is MDHEN and CDR2 SYDVKM. The CDR3 runs 15 residues. Losses at the gene ends were 6 bases for V and 8 bases for J; bases not matched to a gene: 14. CDR3 protein: CASRLPGTGRYGYTF. The CDR3 DNA reads TGTGCCAGCAGGTTACCCGGGACAGGACGGTACGGCTACACCTTC.

CDR3 DNA: TGTGCCAGCAGCTTAAGAGACTTTAATTCACCCCTCCACTTT. Amino acid sequence: CASSLRDFNSPLHF. The chain is built from TRBV7-9 and TRBJ1-6; D uncertain. Germline loops: CDR1 SEHNR, CDR2 FQNEAQ (reference sequence). Deletions cut 2 bases from V and 6 bases from J, with 8 bases between. The CDR3 contains 14 residues.